The clone carrying this TCR beta chain was detected a few times. A single record per CDR3 protein comes from TCRdb applying MiXCR to the 5' RACE reads. The sample lists around 250,000 distinct CDR3 sequences; 5.5% to 7.5% were seen once. The sample is drawn from a study of identical twins. Germline CDR1 and CDR2: MGHDK and SYGVNS. V lost 1 base and J lost 4, with 7 bases in between. CDR3 size: 13 residues. These data are also associated with another study on T cells expressing NK-cell markers.

What was sequenced was CD8+ T cells sorted from blood. The TCR was taken from a woman aged 18-29 years in good health. V is TRBV25-1 and J is TRBJ1-2; D is unresolved. CDR3 coding DNA: TGTGCCAGCAGTGAATGGGCAGGCTATGGCTACACCTTC. It translates to CASSEWAGYGYTF.